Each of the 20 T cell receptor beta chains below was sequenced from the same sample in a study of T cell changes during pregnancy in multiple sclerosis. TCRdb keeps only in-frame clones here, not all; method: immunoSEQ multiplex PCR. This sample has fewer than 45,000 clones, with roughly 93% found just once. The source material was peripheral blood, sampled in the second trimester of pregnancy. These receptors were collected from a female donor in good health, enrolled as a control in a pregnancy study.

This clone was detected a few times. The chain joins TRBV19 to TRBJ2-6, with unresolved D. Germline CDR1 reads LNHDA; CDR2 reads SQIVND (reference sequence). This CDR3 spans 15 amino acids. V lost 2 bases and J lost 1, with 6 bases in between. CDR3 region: CASSISLSGANVLTF. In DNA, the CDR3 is TGTGCCAGTAGTATATCTCTTTCTGGGGCCAACGTCCTGACTTTC. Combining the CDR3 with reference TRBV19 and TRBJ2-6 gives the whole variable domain DGGITQSPKYLFRKEGQNVTLSCEQNLNHDAMYWYRQDPGQGLRLIYYSQIVNDFQKGDIAEGYSVSREKKESFPLTVTSAQKNPTAFYLCASSISLSGANVLTFGAGSRLTVL.

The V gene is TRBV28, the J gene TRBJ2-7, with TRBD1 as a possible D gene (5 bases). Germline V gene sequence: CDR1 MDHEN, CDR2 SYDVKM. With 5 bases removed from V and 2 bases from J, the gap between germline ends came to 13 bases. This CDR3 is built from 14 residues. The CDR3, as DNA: TGTGCCAGCAGTGTAGACAGAATTGCCTACGAGCAGTACTTC. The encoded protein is CASSVDRIAYEQYF.

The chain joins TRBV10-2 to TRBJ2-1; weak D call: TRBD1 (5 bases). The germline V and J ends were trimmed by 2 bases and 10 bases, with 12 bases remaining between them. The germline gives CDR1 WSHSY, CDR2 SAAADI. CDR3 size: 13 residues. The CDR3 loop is CASSENSPGEQFF. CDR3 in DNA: TGCGCCAGCAGTGAGAACTCCCCAGGGGAGCAGTTCTTC.

The chain's CDR3 is CASREAGVVADTQYF. The CDR3 region has the DNA TGTGCCAGCAGGGAGGCAGGGGTGGTGGCAGATACGCAGTATTTT. The chain combines TRBV5-5 with TRBJ2-3; TRBD1 might be the D (6 bases). Between the trimmed V and J ends, which lost 5 bases and 4 bases, there was a span of 17 bases. The germline CDR1 and CDR2 sequences are SGHKS and YYEKEE (reference sequence). This CDR3 is 15 amino acids long.

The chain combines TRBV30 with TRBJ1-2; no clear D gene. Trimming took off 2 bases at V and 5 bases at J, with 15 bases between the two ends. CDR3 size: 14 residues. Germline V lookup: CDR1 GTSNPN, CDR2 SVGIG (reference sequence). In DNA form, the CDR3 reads TGTGCCTGGAGTAGCTTTGCGGGCGATTATGGCTACACCTTC. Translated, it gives CAWSSFAGDYGYTF.

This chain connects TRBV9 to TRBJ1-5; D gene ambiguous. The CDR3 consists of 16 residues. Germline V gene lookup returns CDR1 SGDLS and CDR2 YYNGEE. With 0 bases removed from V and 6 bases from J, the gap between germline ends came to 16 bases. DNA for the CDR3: TGTGCCAGCAGCGTAGAGCCCCATGGAAGAGGTCAGCCCCAGCATTTT. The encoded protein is CASSVEPHGRGQPQHF.

DNA for the CDR3: TGTGCCAGCAGCCTCTGGGACAGGGATGAAGATACGCAGTATTTT. Its translation: CASSLWDRDEDTQYF. The rearrangement joins TRBV5-6 to TRBJ2-3, with TRBD1 matching over 9 bases. Germline V gene sequence: CDR1 SGHDT, CDR2 YYEEEE. V was clipped by 4 bases and J by 5 bases; unmatched bases: 8. The CDR3 is 15 residues long.

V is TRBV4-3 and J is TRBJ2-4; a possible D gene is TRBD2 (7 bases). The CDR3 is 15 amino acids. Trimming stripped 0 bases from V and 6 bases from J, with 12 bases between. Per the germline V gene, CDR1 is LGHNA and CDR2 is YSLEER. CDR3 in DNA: TGCGCCAGCAGCCAAGATAGGGGGGGGCCAAACATTCAGTACTTC. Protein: CASSQDRGGPNIQYF.

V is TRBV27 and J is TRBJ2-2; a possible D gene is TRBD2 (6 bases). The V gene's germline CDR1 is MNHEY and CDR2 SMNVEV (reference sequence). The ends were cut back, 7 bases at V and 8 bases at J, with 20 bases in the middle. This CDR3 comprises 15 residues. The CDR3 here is CASIQGGLRRGELFF. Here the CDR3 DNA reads TGTGCCAGCATCCAGGGAGGCCTACGGCGGGGGGAGCTGTTTTTT.

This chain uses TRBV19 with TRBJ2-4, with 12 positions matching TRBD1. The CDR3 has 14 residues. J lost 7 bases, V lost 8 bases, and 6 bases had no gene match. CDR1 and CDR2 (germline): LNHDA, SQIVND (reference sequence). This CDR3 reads CASDPGQGANIQYF. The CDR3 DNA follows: TGTGCCAGTGACCCGGGACAGGGGGCGAACATTCAGTACTTC.

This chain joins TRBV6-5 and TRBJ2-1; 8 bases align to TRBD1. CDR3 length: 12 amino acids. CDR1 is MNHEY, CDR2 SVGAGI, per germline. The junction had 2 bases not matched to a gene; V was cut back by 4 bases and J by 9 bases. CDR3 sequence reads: CASSFTGGEQFF. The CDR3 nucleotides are TGTGCCAGCAGTTTCACAGGGGGTGAGCAGTTCTTC.

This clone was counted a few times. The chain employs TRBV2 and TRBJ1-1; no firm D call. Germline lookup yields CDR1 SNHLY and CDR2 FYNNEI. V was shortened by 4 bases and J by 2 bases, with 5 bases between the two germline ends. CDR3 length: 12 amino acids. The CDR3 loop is CASSGSNTEAFF. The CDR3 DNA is TGTGCCAGCAGTGGCAGTAACACTGAAGCTTTCTTT.

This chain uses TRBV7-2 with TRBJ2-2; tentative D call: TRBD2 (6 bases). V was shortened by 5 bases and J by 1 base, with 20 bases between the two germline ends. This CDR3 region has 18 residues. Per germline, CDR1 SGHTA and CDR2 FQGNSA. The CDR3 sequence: CASSPPHGGFRNTGELFF. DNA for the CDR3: TGTGCCAGCAGCCCACCCCATGGGGGGTTCCGGAACACCGGGGAGCTGTTTTTT.

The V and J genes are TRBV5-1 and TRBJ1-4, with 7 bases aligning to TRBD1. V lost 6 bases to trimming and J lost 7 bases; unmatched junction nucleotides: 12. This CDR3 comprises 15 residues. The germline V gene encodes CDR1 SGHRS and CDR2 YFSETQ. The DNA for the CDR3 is TGCGCCAGCAAGGACGACAGGGTGGGCGTTGAAAAACTGTTTTTT. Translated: CASKDDRVGVEKLFF.

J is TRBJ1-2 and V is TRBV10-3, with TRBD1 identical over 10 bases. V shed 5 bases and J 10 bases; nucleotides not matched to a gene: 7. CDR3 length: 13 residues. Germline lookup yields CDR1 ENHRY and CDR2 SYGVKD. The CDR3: CAISPGTGDDYTF. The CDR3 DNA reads TGTGCCATCAGTCCCGGGACAGGGGACGACTACACCTTC.

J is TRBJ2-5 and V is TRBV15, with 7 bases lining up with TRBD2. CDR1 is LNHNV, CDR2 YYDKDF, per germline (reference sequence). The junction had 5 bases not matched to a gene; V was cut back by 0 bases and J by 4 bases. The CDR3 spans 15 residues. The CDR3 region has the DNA TGTGCCACCAGCAGAGATCGAGGCGGGAGAGAGACCCAGTACTTC. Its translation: CATSRDRGGRETQYF.

The CDR3 sequence: CSGRRTGSQETQYF. CDR3 coding DNA: TGCAGTGGGCGTCGGACTGGGTCCCAGGAGACCCAGTACTTC. The chain is built from TRBV29-1 and TRBJ2-5, with D perhaps TRBD2 (5 bases). This CDR3 is 14 amino acids long. CDR1 is SQVTM, CDR2 ANQGSEA, per germline.

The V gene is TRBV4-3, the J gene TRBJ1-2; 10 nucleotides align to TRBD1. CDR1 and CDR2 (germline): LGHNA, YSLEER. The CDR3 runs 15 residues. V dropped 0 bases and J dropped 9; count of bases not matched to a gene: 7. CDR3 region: CASSQDHGTGDSYTF. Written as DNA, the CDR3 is TGCGCCAGCAGCCAAGATCATGGGACAGGGGATAGCTACACCTTC.

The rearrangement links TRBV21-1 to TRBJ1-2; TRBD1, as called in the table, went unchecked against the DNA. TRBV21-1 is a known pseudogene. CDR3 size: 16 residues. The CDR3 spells CASSPRQGDIHYGYTF. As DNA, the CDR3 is TGTGCCAGCAGCCCCCGACAGGGCGATATCCACTATGGCTACACCTTC.

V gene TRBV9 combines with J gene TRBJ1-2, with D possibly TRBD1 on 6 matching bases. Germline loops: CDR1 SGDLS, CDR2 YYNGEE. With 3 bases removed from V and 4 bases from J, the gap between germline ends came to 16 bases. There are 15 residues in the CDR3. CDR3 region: CASSALGGVGYGYTF. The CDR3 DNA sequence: TGTGCCAGCAGCGCCTTAGGGGGGGTGGGCTATGGCTACACCTTC.